This TCR beta chain was profiled in a study of T cells in Graves' hyperthyroidism and ophthalmopathy. About the study: Any treatment followed the collection of peripheral blood at initial diagnosis.

Authors of the study amplified TCR beta CDR3 regions from RNA transcripts. The HTBI primer set was used in a first-round RT-PCR of the TCR CDR3. A single record per CDR3 protein comes from TCRdb applying MiXCR to the multiplex PCR reads. This table has about 59,000 distinct CDR3 sequences, around 53% appearing once. Each 10 ml fresh peripheral blood draw supplied the PBMCs. The specimen was blood. The clonotype was recovered from a woman in her fifties or sixties with Graves' ophthalmopathy.

The CDR3 DNA follows: TGTGCCATCAGTGGGGGGACTAGCGGGGCGGAGCTTGGGAATGAGCAGTTCTTC. It is translated as CAISGGTSGAELGNEQFF. The chain joins TRBV10-3 to TRBJ2-1, with 13 bases lining up with TRBD2. The germline V gene has CDR1 ENHRY and CDR2 SYGVKD. The CDR3 length is 18 residues. V lost 4 bases to trimming and J lost 7 bases; unmatched junction nucleotides: 13.